The T cell receptor (beta chain) described here comes from a study of tumor-infiltrating lymphocytes in primary liver carcinoma. Study results and limitations: Blood trailed tumors significantly in top-250-clone fraction (p = 0.039).

Bulk tissue was left unsorted, and RNA and DNA were co-extracted from 20-30 mg of it. A primer in the constant region served to generate TCR beta cDNA from approximately 500 ng of total RNA. Three rounds of nested multiplex PCR with slightly modified ARM-PCR produced TCR beta libraries. Primers for the first two PCR rounds were TRBV1-TRBV30 forward primers and a C-beta reverse primer (approximately 10 cycles per round). TCRdb reanalysed the multiplex PCR reads using MiXCR and keeps one entry per CDR3 protein. The top ten hold 15% to 20% of the sample, which has 30,000 to 40,000 distinct CDR3 sequences, roughly 80% seen once. To note about this clonotype: What it binds is not known. The CDR3 carries no conserved terminal phenylalanine or tryptophan, so it likely arises from a read error.

This CDR3 spans 15 amino acids. Per germline, CDR1 SQVTM and CDR2 ANQGSEA. V gave up 3 bases and J gave up 12 bases, with 25 bases separating them. The origin of this receptor is a man aged 40-55 years with primary liver carcinoma and hepatitis B virus infection. Sample: liver tumor tissue from sampling region 4. Documented subset: tumor region T4, right-lateral pole. The chain carries TRBV29-1 and TRBJ2-3; perhaps TRBD2 as D (6 bases). CDR3 sequence reads: CSVEGGAGITGTQYY. In DNA, the CDR3 is TGCAGCGTTGAGGGCGGGGCCGGCATCACAGGTACACAGTATTAT.